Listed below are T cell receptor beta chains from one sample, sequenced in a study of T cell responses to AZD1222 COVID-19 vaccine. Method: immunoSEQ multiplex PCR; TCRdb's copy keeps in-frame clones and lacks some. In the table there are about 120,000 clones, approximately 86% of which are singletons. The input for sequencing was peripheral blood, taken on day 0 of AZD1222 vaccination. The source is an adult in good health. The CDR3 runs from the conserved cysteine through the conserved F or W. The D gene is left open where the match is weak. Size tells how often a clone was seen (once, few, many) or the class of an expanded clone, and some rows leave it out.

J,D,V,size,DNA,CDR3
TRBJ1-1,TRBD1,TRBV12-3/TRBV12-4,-,TGTGCCAGCAGCCGGGGACAGGGTTCTGAAGCTTTCTTT,CASSRGQGSEAFF
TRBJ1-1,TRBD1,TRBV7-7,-,TGTGCCAGCAGCCAGACAGGGTCCACTGAAGCTTTCTTT,CASSQTGSTEAFF
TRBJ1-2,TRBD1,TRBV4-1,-,TGCGCCAGCAGCCCCTCAGCGGGACAGGGGGCGTTAGTCCATGGCTACACCTTC,CASSPSAGQGALVHGYTF
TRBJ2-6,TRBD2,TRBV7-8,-,TGTGCCAGCAGCGGTCGACTAGCGGGTAACTCTGGGGCCAACGTCCTGACTTTC,CASSGRLAGNSGANVLTF
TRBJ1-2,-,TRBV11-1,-,TGTGCCAGCAGCTTATTCGGCGAGTATGGCTACACCTTC,CASSLFGEYGYTF
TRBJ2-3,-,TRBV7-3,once,TGTGCCAGCAGCCCGGCGTCCGGGGTTGAGGGCACAGATACGCAGTATTTT,CASSPASGVEGTDTQYF
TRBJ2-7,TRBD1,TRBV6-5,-,TGTGCCAGCAGTTACTCGAGAGGGGGCAGGGACGAGCAGTACTTC,CASSYSRGGRDEQYF
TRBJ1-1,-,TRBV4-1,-,TGCGCCAGCAGCCTACCCAGAGCTGCCGGAAACACTGAAGCTTTCTTT,CASSLPRAAGNTEAFF
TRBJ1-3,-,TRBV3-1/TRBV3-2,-,TGTGCCAGCAGCCGGACCTCTGGAAACACCATATATTTT,CASSRTSGNTIYF
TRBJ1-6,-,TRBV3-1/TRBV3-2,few,TGTGCCAGCAGCCAAGGAGGGGCACCCCTCCACTTT,CASSQGGAPLHF
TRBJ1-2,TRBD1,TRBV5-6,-,TGTGCCAGCAGCTCACGTTTGGGGGACAGGGAATTCGGTAACTATGGCTACACCTTC,CASSSRLGDREFGNYGYTF
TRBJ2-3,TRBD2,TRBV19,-,TGTGCCAGTAGTACGCCGCGACTAGCGGGGGGGGGCACAGATACGCAGTATTTT,CASSTPRLAGGGTDTQYF
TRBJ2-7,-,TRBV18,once,TGTGCCAGCTCACCACTGCCAAAAGGCACCATCGTCCCCTACTTC,CASSPLPKGTIVPYF
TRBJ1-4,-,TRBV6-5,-,TGTGCCAGCAGTTACTCGAGGGTAAATGAAAAACTGTTTTTT,CASSYSRVNEKLFF
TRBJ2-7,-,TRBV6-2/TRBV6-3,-,TGTGCCAGCAGCTCCGCTCTCTACGAGCAGTACTTC,CASSSALYEQYF
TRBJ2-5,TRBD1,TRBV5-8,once,TGTGCCAGCAGCCCGCCCGGGACAGGGGGTAGAGAGACCCAGTACTTC,CASSPPGTGGRETQYF
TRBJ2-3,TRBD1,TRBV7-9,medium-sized,TGTGCCAGCAGCTTAGGAAGGACAGGGTCCCGGACAGATACGCAGTATTTT,CASSLGRTGSRTDTQYF
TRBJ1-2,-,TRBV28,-,TGTGCCAGCAGTTTAAATGGAAGAGTCTATGGCTACACCTTC,CASSLNGRVYGYTF
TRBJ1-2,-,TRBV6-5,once,TGTGCCAGTCAAGTGGGGGCTAACTATGGCTACACCTTC,CASQVGANYGYTF
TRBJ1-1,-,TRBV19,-,TGTGCCAGTAGTATACGGGGGAACACTGAAGCTTTCTTT,CASSIRGNTEAFF
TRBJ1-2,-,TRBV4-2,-,TGTGCCAGCAGCCAAGAGCGGGACCCCAGCGCCAGAGGCTACACCTTC,CASSQERDPSARGYTF
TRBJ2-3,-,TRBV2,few,TGTGCCAGCAACCGGGGGAACCCTAGCACAGATACGCAGTATTTT,CASNRGNPSTDTQYF
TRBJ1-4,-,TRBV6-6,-,TGTGCCAGCAGTCCAGCTCCGGGGTCGAGGGAAAAACTGTTTTTT,CASSPAPGSREKLFF
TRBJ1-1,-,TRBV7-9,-,TGTGCCAGCAGCCATCCCGGATCCGCCATGAACACTGAAGCTTTCTTT,CASSHPGSAMNTEAFF
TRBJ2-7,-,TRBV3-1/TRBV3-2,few,TGTGCCAGCAGCCAAGGTGGGGGGCGGGCGAGCTCCTACGAGCAGTACTTC,CASSQGGGRASSYEQYF
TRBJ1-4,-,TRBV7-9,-,TGTGCCAGCAGCCTTGACATCGGATCCTCGGGGGAAAAACTGTTTTTT,CASSLDIGSSGEKLFF
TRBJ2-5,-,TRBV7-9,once,TGTGCCAGCAGCTTAGCTCTAAAGGAGACCCAGTACTTC,CASSLALKETQYF
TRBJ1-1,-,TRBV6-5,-,TGTGCCAGCAGTTACGACATGGGGGGTACCTCGAAAGCTTTCTTT,CASSYDMGGTSKAFF
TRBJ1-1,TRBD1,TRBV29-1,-,TGCAGCGTTCAACAGGGGGCTTCTGGTGAAGCTTTCTTT,CSVQQGASGEAFF
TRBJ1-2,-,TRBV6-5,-,TGTGCCAGCAGTTTACAGGGTTGGAACTATGGCTACACCTTC,CASSLQGWNYGYTF
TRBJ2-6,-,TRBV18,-,TGTGCCAGCTCACCAGGCCTTAAACCCAGCTCTGGGGCCAACGTCCTGACTTTC,CASSPGLKPSSGANVLTF
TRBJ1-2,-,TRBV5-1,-,TGCGCCAGCAGCTTGGCCGGGCAGGGAAATGGCTACACCTTC,CASSLAGQGNGYTF
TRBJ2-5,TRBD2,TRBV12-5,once,TGTGCTAGTGGTTTGGTACGGAAAGCGGGAGGGCAAGAGGAGACCCAGTACTTC,CASGLVRKAGGQEETQYF
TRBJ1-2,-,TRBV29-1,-,TGCAGCGTTGAAATAGAGGGTGGCTACACCTTC,CSVEIEGGYTF
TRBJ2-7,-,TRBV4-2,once,TGTGCCAGCAGCCATAGCCGGGACCCCCAATACGAGCAGTACTTC,CASSHSRDPQYEQYF
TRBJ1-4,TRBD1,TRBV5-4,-,TGTGCCAGCAGCTTACAGGGGGCGTCTTCAACTAATGAAAAACTGTTTTTT,CASSLQGASSTNEKLFF
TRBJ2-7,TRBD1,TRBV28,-,TGTGCCAGCAGTCCAACGACAGGGGGCCCCCTCGAGCAGTACTTC,CASSPTTGGPLEQYF
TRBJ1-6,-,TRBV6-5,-,TGTGCCAGCAGTTACGGGGAAGCGGCTAGTTCACCCCTCCACTTT,CASSYGEAASSPLHF
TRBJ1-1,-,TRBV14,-,TGTGCCAGCAGCCCCCAGAATCTCATGAACACTGAAGCTTTCTTT,CASSPQNLMNTEAFF
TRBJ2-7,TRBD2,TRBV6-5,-,TGTGCCACCAAGCGGGACCTCTACGAGCAGTACTTC,CATKRDLYEQYF
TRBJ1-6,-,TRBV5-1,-,TGCGCCAGCAGCTTTCACTCAGGGGTGGTTGATTCACCCCTCCACTTT,CASSFHSGVVDSPLHF
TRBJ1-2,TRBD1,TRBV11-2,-,TGTGCCAGCTCCTTAGCAGGGGGAACCACTCCTTCACTAGATGGCTACACCTTC,CASSLAGGTTPSLDGYTF
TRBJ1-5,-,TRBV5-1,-,TGCGCCAGCAGCTTGGAGGGGGGGAATAGCAATCAGCCCCAGCATTTT,CASSLEGGNSNQPQHF
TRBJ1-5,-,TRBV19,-,TGTGCCAGCGCCTGGGGGGATAGCAATCAGCCCCAGCATTTT,CASAWGDSNQPQHF
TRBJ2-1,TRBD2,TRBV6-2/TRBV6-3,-,TGTGCCAGCAGTTACGCGGGACTAGCGGCTAATGAGCAGTTCTTC,CASSYAGLAANEQFF
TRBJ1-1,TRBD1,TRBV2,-,TGTGCCAGCAGTACCAGACAGGGGAACACTGAAGCTTTCTTT,CASSTRQGNTEAFF
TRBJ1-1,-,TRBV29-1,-,TGCAGCGTTCTGTTGCAGATGAACACTGAAGCTTTCTTT,CSVLLQMNTEAFF
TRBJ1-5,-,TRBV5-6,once,TGTGCCAGCAGCTTGGTCAGCAATCAGCCCCAGCATTTT,CASSLVSNQPQHF
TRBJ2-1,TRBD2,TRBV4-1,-,TGCGCCAGCAGCCAAGCGGTCCTAGCGGGAGGGCGAAATGAGCAGTTCTTC,CASSQAVLAGGRNEQFF
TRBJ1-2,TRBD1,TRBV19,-,TGTGCCAGTAGTGCCCGACAGGGGACTAATGGCTACACCTTC,CASSARQGTNGYTF
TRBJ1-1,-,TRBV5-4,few,TGTGCCAGCCTAGGAGGGGGAAACACTGAAGCTTTCTTT,CASLGGGNTEAFF
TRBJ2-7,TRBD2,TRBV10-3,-,TGTGCCATCAGTGAGTCGTGGCGGGGGTACGAGCAGTACTTC,CAISESWRGYEQYF